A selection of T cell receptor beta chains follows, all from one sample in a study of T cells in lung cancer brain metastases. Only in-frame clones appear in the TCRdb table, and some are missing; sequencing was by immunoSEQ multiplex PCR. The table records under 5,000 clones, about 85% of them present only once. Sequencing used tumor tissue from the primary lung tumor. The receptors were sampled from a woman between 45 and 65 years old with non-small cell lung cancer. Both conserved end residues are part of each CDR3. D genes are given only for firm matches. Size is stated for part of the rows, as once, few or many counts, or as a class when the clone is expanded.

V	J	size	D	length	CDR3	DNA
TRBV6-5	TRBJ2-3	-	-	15	CASSYSRAVEDTQYF	TGTGCCAGCAGTTACAGCAGGGCTGTAGAGGATACGCAGTATTTT
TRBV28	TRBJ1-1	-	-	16	CASNYGGGVINTEAFF	TGTGCCAGCAATTACGGTGGGGGGGTAATAAACACTGAAGCTTTCTTT
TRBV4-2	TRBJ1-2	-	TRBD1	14	CASSQNRGGYGYTF	TGTGCCAGCAGCCAGAACAGGGGGGGCTATGGCTACACCTTC
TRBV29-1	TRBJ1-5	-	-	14	CSEKGRDSNQPQHF	TGCAGCGAAAAGGGGCGAGATAGCAATCAGCCCCAGCATTTT
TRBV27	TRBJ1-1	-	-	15	CASSLDGRGRTEAFF	TGTGCCAGCAGTTTAGACGGTCGGGGGAGGACTGAAGCTTTCTTT
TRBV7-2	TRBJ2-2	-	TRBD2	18	CASSLFGTSGRRAGELFF	TGTGCCAGCAGCCTTTTTGGGACTAGCGGGAGGCGGGCCGGGGAGCTGTTTTTT
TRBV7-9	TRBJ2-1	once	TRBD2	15	CASRGTSGMYNEQFF	TGTGCCAGCAGGGGGACTAGCGGGATGTACAATGAGCAGTTCTTC
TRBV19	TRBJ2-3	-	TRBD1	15	CASSSTRDRGYTQYF	TGTGCCAGTAGTTCCACTCGGGACAGGGGATATACGCAGTATTTT
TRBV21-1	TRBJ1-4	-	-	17	CASSKARETGDYEKLFF	TGTGCCAGCAGCAAAGCGCGGGAGACAGGAGATTATGAAAAACTGTTTTTT
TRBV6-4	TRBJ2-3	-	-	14	CASSEGAPTDTQYF	TGTGCCAGCAGTGAAGGAGCCCCCACAGATACGCAGTATTTT
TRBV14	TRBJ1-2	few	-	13	CASSPDFYYGYTF	TGTGCCAGCAGCCCGGACTTTTATTATGGCTACACCTTC
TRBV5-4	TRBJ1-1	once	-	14	CASSLERWNTEAFF	TGTGCCAGCAGCTTGGAACGGTGGAACACTGAAGCTTTCTTT
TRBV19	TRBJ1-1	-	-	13	CASRTGPNTEAFF	TGTGCCAGTAGGACAGGTCCGAACACTGAAGCTTTCTTT
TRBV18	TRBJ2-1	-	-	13	CASSPPTRHEQFF	TGTGCCAGCTCACCACCGACGAGGCATGAGCAGTTCTTC
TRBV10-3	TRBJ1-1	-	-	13	CAITSTWDTEAFF	TGTGCCATCACTTCCACATGGGACACTGAAGCTTTCTTT
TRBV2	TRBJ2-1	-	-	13	CAASGISYNEQFF	TGTGCCGCCTCGGGCATCTCCTACAATGAGCAGTTCTTC
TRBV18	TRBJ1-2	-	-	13	CASSPRVASGYTF	TGTGCCAGCTCACCACGGGTCGCGTCCGGCTACACCTTC
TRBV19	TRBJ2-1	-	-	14	CASSTRTFYNEQFF	TGTGCCAGTAGTACCAGGACTTTTTACAATGAGCAGTTCTTC
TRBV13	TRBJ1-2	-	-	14	CASSLNRAVRGYTF	TGTGCCAGCAGCTTGAACCGGGCCGTTAGGGGCTACACCTTC
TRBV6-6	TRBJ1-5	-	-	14	CASIEGGSNQPQHF	TGTGCCAGCATAGAGGGGGGTAGCAATCAGCCCCAGCATTTT
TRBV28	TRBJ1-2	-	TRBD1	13	CASWDSAFGGYTF	TGTGCCAGCTGGGACAGCGCTTTCGGGGGCTACACCTTC
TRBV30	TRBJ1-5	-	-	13	CAWSLGASQPQHF	TGTGCCTGGAGTCTGGGGGCAAGTCAGCCCCAGCATTTT